A single sample is the source of the 5 T cell receptor beta chains below, sequenced in a study of regulatory T cells in long-lasting Graves disease. Time point indicated: newly diagnosed GD, antithyroid drugs for less than 3 months. PBMCs were the source of the RNA used for TCR sequencing. Investigators prepared the TCR beta libraries by applying iRepertoire HTBI primers and Arm-PCR of CDR3 regions. TCRdb independently ran MiXCR on the multiplex PCR reads; one entry per CDR3 protein. The sample includes fewer than 450,000 distinct CDR3 sequences, around 16% of them seen just once. These records were also assigned to another study, of T cells in Graves' hyperthyroidism and ophthalmopathy.

Sequenced here: peripheral blood mononuclear cells (PBMCs), sampled at new diagnosis, from a patient treated with antithyroid drugs. Receptors were obtained from a woman in her 40s with Graves disease.

V is TRBV11-2 and J is TRBJ1-4; 11 positions match TRBD1. V was pared by 2 bases and J by 12 bases, with 2 bases of the junction left unmatched. The CDR3 loop spans 13 amino acids. Germline assignment: CDR1 SGHAT and CDR2 FQNNGV. Written as DNA, the CDR3 is TGTGCCAGCAGCTTAATGGGACAGGGGGAACTGTTTTTT. Its translation: CASSLMGQGELFF.

As to this clonotype: A clone one base away is much larger, so this may be a read error. The genes are TRBV20-1 and TRBJ2-7; perhaps TRBD1 as D (6 bases). The CDR3 runs to 13 residues. Germline V gives CDR1 DFQATT, CDR2 SNEGSKA (reference sequence). This CDR3 reads CTAEDSSNYEQYF. The DNA of the CDR3 is TGCACTGCTGAGGACAGCAGCAACTACGAGCAGTACTTC.

The table lists this clonotype with many counts. This rearrangement joins TRBV11-3 to TRBJ2-1, with a possible D match to TRBD2 (6 bases). V dropped 2 bases and J dropped 7 bases, with 9 bases sitting between them. The CDR3 has 13 residues. Germline values: CDR1 SGHNT, CDR2 YENEEA. In nucleotides, the CDR3 is TGTGCCAGCAGCTTAACGGAGGGGAATGAGCAGTTCTTC. It is translated as CASSLTEGNEQFF.

This clonotype was seen many times. The gene calls are TRBV6-1 and TRBJ1-1; D is perhaps TRBD1 (6 bases). The V and J ends lost 9 bases and 3 bases respectively, with 14 bases between them. Germline V gives CDR1 MNHNS, CDR2 SASEGT. This CDR3 spans 13 amino acids. For the CDR3, the DNA is TGTGCCAGTCACGACAGGACTGACACTGAAGCTTTCTTT. Its protein product is CASHDRTDTEAFF.

In its sample, this clonotype was seen many times. This sequence joins TRBV12-3 or TRBV12-4 and TRBJ2-3; D may be TRBD2 (5 bases). V lost 1 base, J lost 6 bases, and 11 bases lay in between. The CDR3 has 14 amino acids. The CDR3 protein is CASSLEWGADTQYF. CDR3 in DNA: TGTGCCAGCAGTTTAGAGTGGGGAGCCGATACGCAGTATTTT.